One and the same sample provided the 12 T cell receptor beta chains below, sequenced in a study of cytomegalovirus exposure and HLA in healthy donors. The PCR used 60 Vbeta and 13 Jbeta primers. Profiling relied on immunoSEQ multiplex PCR, and the TCRdb table lists in-frame clones only, not all of them. The sample shows tens of thousands of clones, roughly two thirds of them seen only once. The specimen was PBMCs. All receptors derive from a man in his 60s in good health and CMV-seropositive.

The rearrangement links TRBV7-2 to TRBJ2-3; 10 nucleotides agree with TRBD2. V was clipped by 4 bases and J by 6 bases; unmatched bases: 1. The CDR3 has 13 amino acids. Germline V gene sequence: CDR1 SGHTA, CDR2 FQGNSA. CDR3 DNA: TGTGCCAGCAGCTATAGCGGGGGGGATACGCAGTATTTT. Encoded protein: CASSYSGGDTQYF.

The genes are TRBV5-1 and TRBJ1-2, with D possibly being TRBD1 (6 bases). The CDR3 extends over 16 amino acids. CDR1 and CDR2 from the germline V gene are SGHRS and YFSETQ. With 4 bases removed from V and 0 bases from J, the gap between germline ends came to 16 bases. The CDR3 bases are TGCGCCAGCAGCCGCGATCCCGACAGGCCTAACTATGGCTACACCTTC. Protein sequence: CASSRDPDRPNYGYTF.

This clone is a singleton in its sample. This chain joins TRBV19 and TRBJ1-2; a weak D match, TRBD1 (5 bases). CDR1 is LNHDA, CDR2 SQIVND, per germline (reference sequence). V lost 3 bases and J lost 0, with 8 bases in between. This CDR3 is 14 amino acids long. The CDR3 nucleotides are TGTGCCAGTAGTATTGACAGAGCTAACTATGGCTACACCTTC. Translation: CASSIDRANYGYTF.

The chain carries TRBV6-6 and TRBJ1-5; D not certain. The length of the CDR3 is 15 residues. The ends were cut back, 2 bases at V and 0 bases at J, with 8 bases in the middle. The germline V gene encodes CDR1 MNHNY and CDR2 SVGAGI (reference sequence). The CDR3 region is CASSYKADSNQPQHF. The CDR3 DNA reads TGTGCCAGCAGTTACAAAGCCGATAGCAATCAGCCCCAGCATTTT.

The CDR3 spells CASSPGTGDTTNEKLFF. The CDR3 region has the DNA TGTGCCAGCAGCCCTGGGACGGGGGATACAACTAATGAAAAACTGTTTTTT. The gene calls are TRBV7-9 and TRBJ1-4; D possibly corresponds to TRBD1 (5 bases). V was trimmed by 5 bases and J by 0 bases, leaving 16 bases between them. This CDR3 is 17 amino acids long. CDR1 is SEHNR and CDR2 is FQNEAQ in the germline V gene (reference sequence).

This rearrangement joins TRBV5-1 to TRBJ2-2, with TRBD1 matching 9 bases. The CDR3 spans 15 residues. V gave up 4 bases and J gave up 4 bases; unmatched junction bases: 5. Per germline, CDR1 SGHRS and CDR2 YFSETQ. The CDR3 sequence is CASSHGTGTTGELFF. The CDR3 DNA is TGCGCCAGCAGCCACGGGACAGGGACCACCGGGGAGCTGTTTTTT. Together with reference TRBV5-1 and TRBJ2-2, the CDR3 gives the full variable domain: KAGVTQTPRYLIKTRGQQVTLSCSPISGHRSVSWYQQTPGQGLQFLFEYFSETQRNKGNFPGRFSGRQFSNSRSEMNVSTLELGDSALYLCASSHGTGTTGELFFGEGSRLTVL.

The rearrangement links TRBV5-1 to TRBJ1-4; TRBD1 aligns across 9 bases. This CDR3 region has 16 residues. J lost 4 bases, V lost 4 bases, and 8 bases had no gene match. Germline-derived CDR1 and CDR2 are SGHRS and YFSETQ. The CDR3 sequence is CASSLGQGRINEKLFF. In nucleotides, the CDR3 is TGCGCCAGCAGCCTAGGACAGGGGAGGATTAATGAAAAACTGTTTTTT. The variable domain in full, with the rest retrieved from reference TRBV5-1 and TRBJ1-4, is KAGVTQTPRYLIKTRGQQVTLSCSPISGHRSVSWYQQTPGQGLQFLFEYFSETQRNKGNFPGRFSGRQFSNSRSEMNVSTLELGDSALYLCASSLGQGRINEKLFFGSGTQLSVL.

The gene calls are TRBV7-8 and TRBJ1-1, with unresolved D. The V end was cut by 1 base, the J end by 4 bases, with 4 bases between. The CDR3 is 12 residues long. The V gene's germline CDR1 is SGHVS and CDR2 FQNEAQ. As DNA, the CDR3 is TGTGCCAGCAGCTTAGTGGCCACTGAAGCTTTCTTT. Its protein product is CASSLVATEAFF. Based on the CDR3 plus reference TRBV7-8 and TRBJ1-1, the full variable domain is GAGVSQSPRYKVAKRGQDVALRCDPISGHVSLFWYQQALGQGPEFLTYFQNEAQLDKSGLPSDRFFAERPEGSVSTLKIQRTQQEDSAVYLCASSLVATEAFFGQGTRLTVV.

A word on this clone: At one end the junction does not follow the germline gene, possibly because of a read error. The V gene is TRBV6-1, the J gene TRBJ1-5; D uncertain. This CDR3 comprises 13 residues. Germline CDR1 and CDR2: MNHNS and SASEGT. CDR3 loop: CAGSEEEGQPQHF. In DNA, the CDR3 is TGTGCCGGCAGTGAAGAAGAGGGTCAGCCCCAGCATTTT.

The chain links TRBV6-5 to TRBJ2-5; TRBD1 aligns across 7 bases. The junction had 9 bases not matched to a gene; V was cut back by 10 bases and J by 4 bases. The CDR3 runs 13 residues. The germline V gene encodes CDR1 MNHEY and CDR2 SVGAGI. The CDR3 loop reads CATGMDRRETQYF. The DNA for the CDR3 is TGTGCCACCGGAATGGACAGGAGAGAGACCCAGTACTTC.

This chain links TRBV6-5 with TRBJ1-2, with 8 bases fitting TRBD1. This CDR3 spans 13 amino acids. With V trimmed by 6 bases and J by 6 bases, 6 bases remained unmatched. Per the germline V gene, CDR1 is MNHEY and CDR2 is SVGAGI. The DNA for the CDR3 is TGTGCCAGCAGCCTATACAGGGGGGATGGCTACACCTTC. It yields the protein CASSLYRGDGYTF.

The chain links TRBV9 to TRBJ1-2, with TRBD1 matching 7 bases. Germline V gene data show CDR1 as SGDLS and CDR2 as YYNGEE. J gave up 4 bases and V 4 bases, and 7 bases lay outside the gene matches. This CDR3 region has 14 residues. The chain's CDR3 is CASSYRGLGYGYTF. The CDR3 DNA follows: TGTGCCAGCAGCTACAGGGGATTAGGCTATGGCTACACCTTC.